What follows describes a single TCR beta chain. Its matching antigen is unknown. The PCR was carried out with 60 Vbeta primers and 13 Jbeta primers. The table came from immunoSEQ multiplex PCR; TCRdb's copy has only in-frame clones and leaves some out. This table holds 100,000 to 150,000 clones, around 9% found once. This record belongs to a study of cytomegalovirus exposure and HLA in healthy donors. Study conclusions and caveats: It was assumed in the presence/absence analyses that sequencing depth was roughly uniform across donors.

The germline V gene has CDR1 MNHEY and CDR2 SMNVEV (reference sequence). The length of the CDR3 is 19 residues. V lost 4 bases, J lost 3 bases, and 13 bases stayed unmatched. Sequenced input: PBMCs. The origin of this receptor is a woman between 40 and 50 years old in good health and CMV-seropositive. The chain joins TRBV27 to TRBJ2-6; TRBD2 matches 9 bases. The CDR3 is CASSYVRGGVSYGANVLTF. Written as DNA, the CDR3 is TGTGCCAGCAGTTATGTACGCGGGGGGGTTTCTTATGGGGCCAACGTCCTGACTTTC.